This T cell receptor beta chain was sequenced in a study of shared clonotypes between healthy human individuals. Study outcomes and limitations: Researchers sampled blood only, noting tissue repertoires likely differ.

This clone was seen a single time. Its specificity is unknown. This same CDR3 is encoded by further DNA sequences in the sample. CDR1 and CDR2 from the germline V gene are DFQATT and SNEGSKA (reference sequence). The CDR3 has 11 amino acids. The V and J ends lost 5 bases and 1 base respectively, with 5 bases between them. Measured with immunoSEQ multiplex PCR; TCRdb has only the in-frame clones, and not every one. The table records 470,000 or so clones, 70% to 80% of them present only once. This chain connects TRBV20-1 to TRBJ2-5, with D possibly matching TRBD1 (5 bases). The material sequenced was PBMCs. This receptor was taken from a woman aged 40 to 49 in good health. Some clones in this sample may be carry-over from other donors' samples. The chain's CDR3 is CSADSQETQYF. CDR3 nucleotide sequence: TGCAGTGCTGACAGCCAAGAGACCCAGTACTTC.